This T cell receptor (beta chain) was documented in a study of glioma-infiltrating T cells. Looking at the study overall: Blood libraries targeted about 4- to 10-fold coverage of roughly 920,000 T cells.

This clonotype was recorded a few times. Germline V CDR1 and CDR2: MDHEN, SYDVKM. With V trimmed by 5 bases and J by 3 bases, 4 bases remained unmatched. This CDR3 has 14 residues. The iRepertoire nested amplicon-rescue multiplex PCR amplified TCR alpha and beta CDR3s from RNA. TCRdb re-called the multiplex PCR reads through MiXCR, storing one row per CDR3 protein. This sample has 300,000 to 400,000 distinct CDR3 sequences, with approximately 42% found just once. Sequenced sample: glioma tissue, nonneoplastic brain tissue, or PBMCs (not recorded which). This clonotype originated in a human donor with low-grade glioma or glioblastoma, undergoing nonglioma brain surgery, or in good health (not recorded which). J is TRBJ1-1 and V is TRBV28, with TRBD1 matching over 9 bases. The CDR3 region is CASSIRTGDTEAFF. The CDR3 coding sequence is TGTGCCAGCAGTATAAGGACAGGGGACACTGAAGCTTTCTTT.